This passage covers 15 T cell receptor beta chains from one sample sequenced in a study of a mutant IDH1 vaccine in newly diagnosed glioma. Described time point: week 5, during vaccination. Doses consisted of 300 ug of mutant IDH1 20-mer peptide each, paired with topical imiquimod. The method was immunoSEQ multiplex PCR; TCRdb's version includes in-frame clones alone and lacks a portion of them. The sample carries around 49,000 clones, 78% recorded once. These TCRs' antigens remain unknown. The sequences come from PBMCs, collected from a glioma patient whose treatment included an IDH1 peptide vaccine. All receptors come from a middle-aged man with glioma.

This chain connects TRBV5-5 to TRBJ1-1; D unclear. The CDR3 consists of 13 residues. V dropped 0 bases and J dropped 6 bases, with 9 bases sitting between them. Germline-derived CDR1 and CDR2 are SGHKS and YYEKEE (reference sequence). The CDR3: CASSLVKVAEAFF. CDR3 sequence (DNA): TGTGCCAGCAGCTTGGTCAAAGTTGCTGAAGCTTTCTTT.

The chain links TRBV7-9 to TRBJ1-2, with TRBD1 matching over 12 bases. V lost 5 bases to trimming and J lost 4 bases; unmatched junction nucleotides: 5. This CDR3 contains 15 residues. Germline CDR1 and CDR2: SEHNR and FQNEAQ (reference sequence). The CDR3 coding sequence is TGTGCCAGCAGCACCTGGGACAGGGGGCTCTATGGCTACACCTTC. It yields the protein CASSTWDRGLYGYTF.

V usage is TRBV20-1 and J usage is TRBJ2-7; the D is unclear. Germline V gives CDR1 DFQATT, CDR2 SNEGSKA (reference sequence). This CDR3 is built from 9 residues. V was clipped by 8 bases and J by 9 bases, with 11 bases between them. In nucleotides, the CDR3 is TGCAGTTGCCAGTCGAGGCAGTACTTC. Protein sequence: CSCQSRQYF.

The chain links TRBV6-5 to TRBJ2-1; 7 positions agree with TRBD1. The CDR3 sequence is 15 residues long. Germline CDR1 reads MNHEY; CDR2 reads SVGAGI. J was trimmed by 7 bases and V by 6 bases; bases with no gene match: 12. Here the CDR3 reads CASRPGTVANNEQFF. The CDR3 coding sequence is TGTGCCAGCAGACCCGGGACAGTTGCGAATAATGAGCAGTTCTTC.

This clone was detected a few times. As DNA, the CDR3 is TGCGCCAGCAGCCAAGGAGGGTTTAACTCACCCCTCCACTTT. Translated: CASSQGGFNSPLHF. The V call is TRBV4-1, the J call TRBJ1-6; D uncertain. The CDR3 length is 14 residues. V was shortened by 1 base and J by 10 bases, with 11 bases between the two germline ends. The germline CDR1 and CDR2 sequences are MGHRA and YSYEKL.

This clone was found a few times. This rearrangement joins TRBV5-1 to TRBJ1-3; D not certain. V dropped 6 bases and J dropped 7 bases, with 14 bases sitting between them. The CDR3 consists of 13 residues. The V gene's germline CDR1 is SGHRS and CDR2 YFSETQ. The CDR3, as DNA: TGCGCCAGCACCGCAGACGGGTACAACACCATATATTTT. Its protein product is CASTADGYNTIYF.

The chain's CDR3 is CAWTVSSGQSYTF. The CDR3 DNA follows: TGTGCCTGGACCGTAAGCAGCGGACAGTCGTACACCTTC. The rearrangement uses TRBV30 and TRBJ1-2, with a tentative D call TRBD1 (6 bases). The CDR3 consists of 13 residues. CDR1 and CDR2 from the germline V gene are GTSNPN and SVGIG (reference sequence). The germline V and J ends were trimmed by 4 bases and 11 bases, with 20 bases remaining between them.

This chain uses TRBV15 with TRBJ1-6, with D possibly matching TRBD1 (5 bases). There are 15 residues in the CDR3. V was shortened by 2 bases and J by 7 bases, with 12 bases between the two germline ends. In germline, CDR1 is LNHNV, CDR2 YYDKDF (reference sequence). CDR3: CATSRYRDGNSPLHF. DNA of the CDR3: TGTGCCACCAGCAGATACCGGGACGGGAATTCACCCCTCCACTTT.

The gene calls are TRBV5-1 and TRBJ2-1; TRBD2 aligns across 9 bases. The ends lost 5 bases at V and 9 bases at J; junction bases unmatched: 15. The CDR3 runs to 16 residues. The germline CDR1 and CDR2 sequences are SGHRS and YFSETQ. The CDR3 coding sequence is TGCGCCAGCAGACGCCTCATAGCGGGGGCCGAGGGTGAGCAGTTCTTC. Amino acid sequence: CASRRLIAGAEGEQFF.

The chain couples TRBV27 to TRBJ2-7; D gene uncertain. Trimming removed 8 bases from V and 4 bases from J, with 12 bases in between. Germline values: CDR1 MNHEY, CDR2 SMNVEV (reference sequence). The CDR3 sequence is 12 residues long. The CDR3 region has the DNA TGTGCCAGCCTTTCTTCAAGTTACGAGCAGTACTTC. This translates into CASLSSSYEQYF.

Here the CDR3 reads CASSLGAGGSYEQYF. DNA of the CDR3: TGTGCCAGCAGCTTGGGGGCGGGGGGGTCCTACGAGCAGTACTTC. The chain couples TRBV5-4 to TRBJ2-7; 9 positions agree with TRBD2. The length of the CDR3 is 15 residues. CDR1 and CDR2 from the germline V gene are SGHNT and YYREEE (reference sequence). V shed 0 bases and J 1 base; nucleotides not matched to a gene: 2.

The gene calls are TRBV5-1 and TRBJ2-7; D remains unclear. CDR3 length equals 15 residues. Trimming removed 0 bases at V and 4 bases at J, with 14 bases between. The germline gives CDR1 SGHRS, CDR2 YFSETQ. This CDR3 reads CASSLEALRSYEQYF. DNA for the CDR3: TGCGCCAGCAGCTTGGAAGCCTTACGGTCTTACGAGCAGTACTTC.

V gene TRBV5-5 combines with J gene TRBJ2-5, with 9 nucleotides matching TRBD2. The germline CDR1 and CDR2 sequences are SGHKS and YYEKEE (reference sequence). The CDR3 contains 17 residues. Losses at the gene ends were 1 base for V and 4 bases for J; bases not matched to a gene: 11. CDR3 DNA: TGTGCCAGCAGCTTGTATCGGGGCGGGAGGGGCTTAGAGACCCAGTACTTC. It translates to CASSLYRGGRGLETQYF.

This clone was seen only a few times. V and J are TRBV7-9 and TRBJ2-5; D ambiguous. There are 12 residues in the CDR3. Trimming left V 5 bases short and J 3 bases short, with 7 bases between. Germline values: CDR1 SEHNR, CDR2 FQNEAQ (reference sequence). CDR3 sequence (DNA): TGTGCCAGCAGCCCCTACGAAGAGACCCAGTACTTC. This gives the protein CASSPYEETQYF.

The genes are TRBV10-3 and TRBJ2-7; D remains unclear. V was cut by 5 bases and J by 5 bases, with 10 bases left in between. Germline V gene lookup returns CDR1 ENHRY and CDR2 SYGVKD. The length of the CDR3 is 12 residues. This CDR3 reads CAISQYTDEQYF. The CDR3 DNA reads TGTGCCATCAGTCAGTACACTGACGAGCAGTACTTC.